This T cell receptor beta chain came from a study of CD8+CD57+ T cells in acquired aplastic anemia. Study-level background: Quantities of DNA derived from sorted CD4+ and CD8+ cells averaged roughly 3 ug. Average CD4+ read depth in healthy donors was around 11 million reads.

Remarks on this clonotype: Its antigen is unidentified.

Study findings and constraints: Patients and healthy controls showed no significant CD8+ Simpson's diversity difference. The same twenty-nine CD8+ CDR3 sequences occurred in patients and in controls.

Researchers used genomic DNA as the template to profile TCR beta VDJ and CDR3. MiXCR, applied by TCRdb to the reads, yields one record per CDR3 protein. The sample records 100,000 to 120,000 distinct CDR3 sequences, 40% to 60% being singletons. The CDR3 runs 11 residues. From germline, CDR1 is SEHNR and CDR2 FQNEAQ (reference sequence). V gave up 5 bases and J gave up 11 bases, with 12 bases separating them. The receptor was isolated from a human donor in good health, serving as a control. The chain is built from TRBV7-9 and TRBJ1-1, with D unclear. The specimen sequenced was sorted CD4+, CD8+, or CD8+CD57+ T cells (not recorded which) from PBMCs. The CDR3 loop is CASSPGVGAFF. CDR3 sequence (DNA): TGTGCCAGCAGCCCCGGGGTAGGCGCTTTCTTT.